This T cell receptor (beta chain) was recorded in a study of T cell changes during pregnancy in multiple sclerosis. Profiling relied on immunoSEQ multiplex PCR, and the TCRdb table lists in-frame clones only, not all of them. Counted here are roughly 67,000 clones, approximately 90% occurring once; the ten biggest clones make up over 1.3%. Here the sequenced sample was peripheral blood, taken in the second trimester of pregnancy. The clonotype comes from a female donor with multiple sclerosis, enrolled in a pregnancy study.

CDR3 region: CASRLQGTGNTIYF. CDR3 nucleotides: TGTGCCAGCAGGTTACAGGGTACCGGAAACACCATATATTTT. This sequence joins TRBV6-6 and TRBJ1-3, with D maybe TRBD1 (6 bases). Trimming removed 6 bases at V and 4 bases at J, with 13 bases between. CDR3 length: 14 residues. Germline values: CDR1 MNHNY, CDR2 SVGAGI (reference sequence).